A single sample is the source of the 3 T cell receptor beta chains below, sequenced in a study of blood T cell repertoires in COVID-19. Sequenced by immunoSEQ multiplex PCR; TCRdb stores in-frame clones only, minus some. The sample lists around 130,000 clones; about 74% were seen once. What was sequenced was peripheral blood. These receptor sequences come from a human donor in a cohort sampled during active COVID-19.

This chain joins TRBV19 and TRBJ1-1, with a tentative D call TRBD1 (6 bases). The ends were cut back, 3 bases at V and 3 bases at J, with 14 bases in the middle. This CDR3 has 15 amino acids. Per the germline V gene, CDR1 is LNHDA and CDR2 is SQIVND (reference sequence). The CDR3: CASSMSARGDTEAFF. The CDR3 nucleotides read TGTGCCAGTAGTATGTCGGCCAGGGGTGACACTGAAGCTTTCTTT.

The CDR3 sequence is CASSQPFTGGGYEQYF. CDR3 in DNA: TGTGCCAGCAGCCAACCTTTTACAGGGGGTGGGTACGAGCAGTACTTC. The chain recombines TRBV21-1 with TRBJ2-7; the table's D gene call, TRBD1, was not cross checked with the DNA. TRBV21-1 is a pseudogene. CDR3 length: 16 residues.

The chain links TRBV28 to TRBJ1-4, with no clear D. Germline V CDR1 and CDR2: MDHEN, SYDVKM. Trimming shortened V by 8 bases and J by 0 bases, and 13 bases separated the two germline ends. The CDR3 is 15 residues long. The CDR3 nucleotides are TGTGCCAGCGGAGCCGAGACGGCAACTAATGAAAAACTGTTTTTT. It yields the protein CASGAETATNEKLFF.